The 2 T cell receptor beta chains below come from one sample, sequenced in a study of spatial heterogeneity in lung cancer. MiXCR, applied by TCRdb to the 5' RACE reads, yields one record per CDR3 protein. Seen here are about 39,000 distinct CDR3 sequences, 3% to 3.5% observed once, and the top ten hold 35% to 40%. Specified time point: sample taken at primary tumor resection. The material sequenced was normal lung tissue next to the tumor, taken at surgery. These TCRs come from a male donor with early-stage non-small cell lung cancer.

There are many counts of this clonotype. The chain is built from TRBV7-2 and TRBJ2-5; maybe TRBD2 (5 bases). Germline V CDR1 and CDR2: SGHTA, FQGNSA. Trimming left V 5 bases short and J 2 bases short, with 9 bases between. The CDR3 loop spans 13 amino acids. The CDR3, as DNA: TGTGCCAGCAGCATTGACTATCAAGAGACCCAGTACTTC. Amino acid sequence: CASSIDYQETQYF.

This clonotype was detected ten times or more. The chain combines TRBV6-4 with TRBJ1-2, with no clear D. Germline assignment: CDR1 MRHNA and CDR2 SNTAGT. Between the trimmed V and J ends, which lost 8 bases and 10 bases, there was a span of 23 bases. This CDR3 is 14 amino acids long. CDR3 sequence (DNA): TGTGCCAGCCGGGGTGGGGTTAGACGCTGTGACTACACCTTC. Its protein is CASRGGVRRCDYTF.